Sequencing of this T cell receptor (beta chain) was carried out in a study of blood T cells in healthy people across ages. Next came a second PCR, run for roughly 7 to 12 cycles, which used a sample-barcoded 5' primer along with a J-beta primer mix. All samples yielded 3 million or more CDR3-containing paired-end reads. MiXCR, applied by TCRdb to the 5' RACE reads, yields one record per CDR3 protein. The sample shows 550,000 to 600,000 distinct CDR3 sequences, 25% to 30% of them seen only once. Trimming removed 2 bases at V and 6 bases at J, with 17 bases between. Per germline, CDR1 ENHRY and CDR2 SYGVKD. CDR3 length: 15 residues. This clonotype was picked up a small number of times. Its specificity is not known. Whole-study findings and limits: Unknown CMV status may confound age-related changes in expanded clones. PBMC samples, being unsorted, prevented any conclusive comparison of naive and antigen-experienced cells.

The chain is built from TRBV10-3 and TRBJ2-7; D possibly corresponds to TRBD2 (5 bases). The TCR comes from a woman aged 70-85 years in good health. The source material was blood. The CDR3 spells CAISEPGRRTCEQYF. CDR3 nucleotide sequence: TGTGCCATCAGTGAGCCGGGCCGGAGGACCTGCGAGCAGTACTTC.